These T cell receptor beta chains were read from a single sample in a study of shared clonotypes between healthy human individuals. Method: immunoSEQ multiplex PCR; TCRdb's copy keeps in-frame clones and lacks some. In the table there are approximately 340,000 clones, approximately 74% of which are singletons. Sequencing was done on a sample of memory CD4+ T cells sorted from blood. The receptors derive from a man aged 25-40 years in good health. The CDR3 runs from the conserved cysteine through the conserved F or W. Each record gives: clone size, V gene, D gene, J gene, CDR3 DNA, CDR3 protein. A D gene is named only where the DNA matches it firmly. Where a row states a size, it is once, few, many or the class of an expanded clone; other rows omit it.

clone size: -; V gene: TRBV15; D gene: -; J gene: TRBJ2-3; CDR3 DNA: TGTGCCACCAGCAGAGAGACGGGAGTCGGACAAGATACGCAGTATTTT; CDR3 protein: CATSRETGVGQDTQYF
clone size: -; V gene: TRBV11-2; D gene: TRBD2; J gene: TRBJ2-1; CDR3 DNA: TGTGCCAGCAGCTTTACTAGCGGAGCGAACAATGAGCAGTTCTTC; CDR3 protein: CASSFTSGANNEQFF
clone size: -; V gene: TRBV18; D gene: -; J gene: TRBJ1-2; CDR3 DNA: TGTGCCAGCTCACCAACCGCGGTGTTTCAAGAAAGAGGCTGCACCTTC; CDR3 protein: CASSPTAVFQERGCTF
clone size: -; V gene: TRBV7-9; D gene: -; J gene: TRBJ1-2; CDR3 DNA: TGTGCCAGCAGCGCTGATCGGGTTAACTATGGCTACACCTTC; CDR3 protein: CASSADRVNYGYTF
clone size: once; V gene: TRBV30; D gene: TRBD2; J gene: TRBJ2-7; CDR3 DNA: TGTGCCTGGAGGGCTAGCGGTACCTACGAGCAGTACTTC; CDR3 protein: CAWRASGTYEQYF
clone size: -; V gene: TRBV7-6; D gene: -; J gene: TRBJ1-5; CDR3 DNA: TGTGCCAGCAGCTTAGCTGGGCGTGAAGGCTGGACGAATACGCAGCATTTT; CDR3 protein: CASSLAGREGWTNTQHF
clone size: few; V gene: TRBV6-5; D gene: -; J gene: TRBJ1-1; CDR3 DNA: TGTGCCAGCAGTACTTGGACAAAAGGACTTGAAGCTTTCTTT; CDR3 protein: CASSTWTKGLEAFF
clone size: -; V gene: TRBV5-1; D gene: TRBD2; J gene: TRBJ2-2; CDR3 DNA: TGCGCCAGCAGCCCCGTACCGGGACTAGCGGATAACACCGGGGAGCTGTTTTTT; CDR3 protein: CASSPVPGLADNTGELFF
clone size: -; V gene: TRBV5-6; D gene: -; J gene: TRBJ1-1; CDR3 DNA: TGTGCCAGCAGCTTGCCTCCAGGCGCTGAAGCTTTCTTT; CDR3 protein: CASSLPPGAEAFF
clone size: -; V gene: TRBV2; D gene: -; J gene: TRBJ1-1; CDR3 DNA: TGTGCCAGCAGTCGAGAGACAGGGAACACTGAAGCTTTCTTT; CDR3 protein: CASSRETGNTEAFF
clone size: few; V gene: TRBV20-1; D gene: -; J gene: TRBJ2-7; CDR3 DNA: TGCAGTGCAGGACCGCTCGGCGAGCAGTACTTC; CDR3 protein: CSAGPLGEQYF
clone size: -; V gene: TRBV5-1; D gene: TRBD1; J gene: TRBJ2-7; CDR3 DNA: TGCGCCAGCAGCTTGACAGGGGTCTACGAGCAGTACTTC; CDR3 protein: CASSLTGVYEQYF
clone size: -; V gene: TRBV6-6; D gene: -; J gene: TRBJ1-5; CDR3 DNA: TGTGCCAGCAGTTACTCTAGGGTGGGCTTGGATCAGCCCCAGCATTTT; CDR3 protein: CASSYSRVGLDQPQHF
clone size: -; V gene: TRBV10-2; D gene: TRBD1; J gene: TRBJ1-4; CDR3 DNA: TGCGCCAGCAGTGGGAACAGGGGTACGGAAAAACTGTTTTTT; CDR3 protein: CASSGNRGTEKLFF
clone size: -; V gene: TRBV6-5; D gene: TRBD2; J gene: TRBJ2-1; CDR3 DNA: TGTGCCAGCAGAAAGCTTAGCGGGAGCCAGAATGAGCAGTTCTTC; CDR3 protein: CASRKLSGSQNEQFF
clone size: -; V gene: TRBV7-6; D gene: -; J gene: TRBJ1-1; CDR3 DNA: TGTGCCAGCAGCTTAGAGGTAGGCACTGAAGCTTTCTTT; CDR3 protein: CASSLEVGTEAFF
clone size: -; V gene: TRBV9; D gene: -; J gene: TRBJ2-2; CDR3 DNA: TGTGCCAGCAGCGAGACCCAAAACTCCAGGGTTAACACCGGGGAGCTGTTTTTT; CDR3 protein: CASSETQNSRVNTGELFF
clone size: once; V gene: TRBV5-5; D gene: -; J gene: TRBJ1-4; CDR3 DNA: TGTGCCAGCAGGGTCGGGTTAGGCACTAATGAAAAACTGTTTTTT; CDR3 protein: CASRVGLGTNEKLFF
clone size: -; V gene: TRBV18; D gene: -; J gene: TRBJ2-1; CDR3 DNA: TGTGCCAGCTCACCACCGATGGGTGTTGGATTTGAGTTCTTC; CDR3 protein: CASSPPMGVGFEFF
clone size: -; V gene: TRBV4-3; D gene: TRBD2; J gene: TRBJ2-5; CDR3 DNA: TGCGCCAGCAGCCAAGATATTGGTAGCGGGAGAACCCAGTACTTC; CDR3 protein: CASSQDIGSGRTQYF
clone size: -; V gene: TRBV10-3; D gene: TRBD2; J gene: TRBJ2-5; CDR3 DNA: TGTGCCATCAGTGTCGGACTAGCCAAGGGAGAGACCCAGTACTTC; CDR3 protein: CAISVGLAKGETQYF
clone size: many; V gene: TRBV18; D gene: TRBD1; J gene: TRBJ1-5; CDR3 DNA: TGTGCCAGCTCCGGACAGGGCCATCAGCCCCAGCATTTT; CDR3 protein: CASSGQGHQPQHF
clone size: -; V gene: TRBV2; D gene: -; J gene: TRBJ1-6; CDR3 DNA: TGTGCCAGCAGAATGGTTCAAGATTCACCCCTCCACTTT; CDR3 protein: CASRMVQDSPLHF
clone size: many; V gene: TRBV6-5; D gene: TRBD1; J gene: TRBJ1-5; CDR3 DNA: TGTGCCAGCAGTTATTCCGGGACAGGGAATCAGCCCCAGCATTTT; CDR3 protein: CASSYSGTGNQPQHF
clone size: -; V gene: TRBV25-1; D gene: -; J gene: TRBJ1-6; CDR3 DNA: TGTGCCAGCATAAGGCCAGGGCCTTCACCCCTCCACTTT; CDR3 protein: CASIRPGPSPLHF
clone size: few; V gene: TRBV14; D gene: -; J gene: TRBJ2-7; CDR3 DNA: TGTGCCAGCAGCCAATTACCCGGACGTACTAGCTCCTACGAGCAGTACTTC; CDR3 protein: CASSQLPGRTSSYEQYF
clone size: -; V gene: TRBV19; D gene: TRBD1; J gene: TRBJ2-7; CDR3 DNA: TGTGCCAGTAGTCGAGACAGGGACTACGAGCAGTACTTC; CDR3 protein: CASSRDRDYEQYF
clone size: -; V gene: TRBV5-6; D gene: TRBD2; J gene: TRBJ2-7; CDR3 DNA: TGTGCCAGCACCAGGACTAGCGGTTCACTCTACGAGCAGTACTTC; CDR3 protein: CASTRTSGSLYEQYF
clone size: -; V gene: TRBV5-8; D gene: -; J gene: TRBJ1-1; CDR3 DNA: TGTGCCAGCAGCTTGAGCCCCGGCGGGACTGAAGCTTTCTTT; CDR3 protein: CASSLSPGGTEAFF
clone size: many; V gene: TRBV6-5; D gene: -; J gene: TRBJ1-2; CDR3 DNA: TGTGCCAGCAGTACCTTGGACCGAGTCTATGGCTACACCTTC; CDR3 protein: CASSTLDRVYGYTF
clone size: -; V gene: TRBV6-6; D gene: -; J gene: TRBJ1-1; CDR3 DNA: TGTGCCAGCAGTTACGTGCGGAGGACCATGAACACTGAAGCTTTCTTT; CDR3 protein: CASSYVRRTMNTEAFF
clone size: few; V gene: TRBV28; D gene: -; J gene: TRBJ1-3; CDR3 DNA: TGTGCCAGCAGAAAGGGACACAGCTCTGGAAACACCATATATTTT; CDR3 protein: CASRKGHSSGNTIYF
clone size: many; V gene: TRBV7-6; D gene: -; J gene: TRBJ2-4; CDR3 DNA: TGTGCCAGCAGCTTGGGGTCGGGGCTAGCCAAAAACATTCAGTACTTC; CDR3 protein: CASSLGSGLAKNIQYF
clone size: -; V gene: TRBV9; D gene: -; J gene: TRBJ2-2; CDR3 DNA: TGTGCCAGCAGCGTAGGGAGGCTAACGAACACCGGGGAGCTGTTTTTT; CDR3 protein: CASSVGRLTNTGELFF
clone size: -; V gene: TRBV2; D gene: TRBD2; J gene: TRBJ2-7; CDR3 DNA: TGTGCCAGCAGACTGGCCCGGGGGGGCGTCCGAGACGAGCAGTACTTC; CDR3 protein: CASRLARGGVRDEQYF
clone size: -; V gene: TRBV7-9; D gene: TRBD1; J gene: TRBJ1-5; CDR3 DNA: TGTGCCAGCAGCGATGGGACAGGGGCTAATCAGCCCCAGCATTTT; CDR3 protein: CASSDGTGANQPQHF
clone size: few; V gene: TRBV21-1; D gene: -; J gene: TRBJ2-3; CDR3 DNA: TGTGCCAGCAGCAAAGTCCTAGCGGACCAAACTGACACAGATACGCAGTATTTT; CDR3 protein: CASSKVLADQTDTDTQYF
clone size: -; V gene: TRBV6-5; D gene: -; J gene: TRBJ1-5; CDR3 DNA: TGTGCCAGCAGTTACGCGGATGACTGGCATTTT; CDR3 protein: CASSYADDWHF
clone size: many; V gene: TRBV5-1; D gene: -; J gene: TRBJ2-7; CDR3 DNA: TGCGCCAGCAGCTTGAGTGCAGGCGGTGTAATGGGGCAGTACTTC; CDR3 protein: CASSLSAGGVMGQYF
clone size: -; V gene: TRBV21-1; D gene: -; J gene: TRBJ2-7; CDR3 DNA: TGTGCCAGCACCATTAGCGGGAGCAGCTACGAGCAGTACTTC; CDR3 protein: CASTISGSSYEQYF
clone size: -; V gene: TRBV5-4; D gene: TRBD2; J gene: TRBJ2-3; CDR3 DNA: TGTGCCAGCAGCTTAAGCGGGAGGGAGCCCACAGATACGCAGTATTTT; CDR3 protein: CASSLSGREPTDTQYF
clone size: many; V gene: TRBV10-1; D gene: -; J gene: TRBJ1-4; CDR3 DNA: TGCGCCAGCAGTGACAGGATGCATGAAAAACTGTTTTTT; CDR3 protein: CASSDRMHEKLFF
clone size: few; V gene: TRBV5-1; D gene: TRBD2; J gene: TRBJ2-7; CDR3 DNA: TGCGCCAGCAGCCCGGGGTTCGCGGGAGGGCGGGGATACGAGCAGTACTTC; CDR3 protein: CASSPGFAGGRGYEQYF